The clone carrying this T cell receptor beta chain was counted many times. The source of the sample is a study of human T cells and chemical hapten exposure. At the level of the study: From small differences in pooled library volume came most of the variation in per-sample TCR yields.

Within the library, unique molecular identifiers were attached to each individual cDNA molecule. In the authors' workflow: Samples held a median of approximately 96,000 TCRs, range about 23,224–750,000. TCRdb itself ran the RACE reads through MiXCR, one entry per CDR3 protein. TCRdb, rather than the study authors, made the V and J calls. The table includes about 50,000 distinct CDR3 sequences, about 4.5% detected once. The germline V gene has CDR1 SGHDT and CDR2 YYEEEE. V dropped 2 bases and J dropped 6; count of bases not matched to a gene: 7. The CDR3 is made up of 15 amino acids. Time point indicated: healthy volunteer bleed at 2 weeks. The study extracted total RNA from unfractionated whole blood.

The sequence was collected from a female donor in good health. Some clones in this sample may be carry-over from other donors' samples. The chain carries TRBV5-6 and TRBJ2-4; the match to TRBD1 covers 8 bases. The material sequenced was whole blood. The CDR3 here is CASSFETGVRNIQYF. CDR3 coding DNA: TGTGCCAGCAGCTTTGAGACAGGGGTCAGAAACATTCAGTACTTC.